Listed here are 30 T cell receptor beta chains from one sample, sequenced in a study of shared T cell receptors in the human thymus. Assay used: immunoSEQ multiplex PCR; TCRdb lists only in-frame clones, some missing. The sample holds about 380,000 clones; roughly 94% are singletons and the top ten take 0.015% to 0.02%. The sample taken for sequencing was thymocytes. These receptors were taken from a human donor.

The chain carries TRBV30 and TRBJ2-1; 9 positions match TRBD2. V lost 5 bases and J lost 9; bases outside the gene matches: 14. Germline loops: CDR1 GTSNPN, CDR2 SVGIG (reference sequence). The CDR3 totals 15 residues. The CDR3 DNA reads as TGTGCCTGGGGAGTGAAGCGGGAGGTTATAGGTGAGCAGTTCTTC. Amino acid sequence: CAWGVKREVIGEQFF.

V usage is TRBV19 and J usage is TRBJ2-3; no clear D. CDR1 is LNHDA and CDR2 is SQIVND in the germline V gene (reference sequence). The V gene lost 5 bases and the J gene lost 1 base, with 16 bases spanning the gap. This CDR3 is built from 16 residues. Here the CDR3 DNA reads TGTGCCAGTAGTGACCCCCTGGCGTTAGGCACAGATACGCAGTATTTT. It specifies CASSDPLALGTDTQYF.

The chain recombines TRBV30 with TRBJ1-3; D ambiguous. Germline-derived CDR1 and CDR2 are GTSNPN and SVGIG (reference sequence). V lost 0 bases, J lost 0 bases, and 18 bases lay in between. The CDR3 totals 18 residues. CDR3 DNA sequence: TGTGCCTGGAGTGTAAATAGATCGGGCAGTTCCTCTGGAAACACCATATATTTT. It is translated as CAWSVNRSGSSSGNTIYF.

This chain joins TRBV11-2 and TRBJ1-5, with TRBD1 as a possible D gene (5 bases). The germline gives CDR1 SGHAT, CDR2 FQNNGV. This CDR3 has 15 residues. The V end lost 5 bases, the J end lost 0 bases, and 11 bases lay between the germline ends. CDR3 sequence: CASSRDSYSNQPQHF. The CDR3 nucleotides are TGTGCCAGCAGCCGCGACAGCTATAGCAATCAGCCCCAGCATTTT.

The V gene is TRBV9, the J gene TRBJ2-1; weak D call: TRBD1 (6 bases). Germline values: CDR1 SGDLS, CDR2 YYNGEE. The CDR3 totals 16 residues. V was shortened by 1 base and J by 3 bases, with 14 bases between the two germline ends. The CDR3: CASSVSSQGNYNEQFF. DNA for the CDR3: TGTGCCAGCAGCGTAAGTTCTCAGGGGAACTACAATGAGCAGTTCTTC.

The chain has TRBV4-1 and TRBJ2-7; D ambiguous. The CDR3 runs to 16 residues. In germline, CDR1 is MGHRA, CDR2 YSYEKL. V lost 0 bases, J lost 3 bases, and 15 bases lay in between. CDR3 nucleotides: TGCGCCAGCAGCCAAGAGGAGCGTGGAAGACACTACGAGCAGTACTTC. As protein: CASSQEERGRHYEQYF.

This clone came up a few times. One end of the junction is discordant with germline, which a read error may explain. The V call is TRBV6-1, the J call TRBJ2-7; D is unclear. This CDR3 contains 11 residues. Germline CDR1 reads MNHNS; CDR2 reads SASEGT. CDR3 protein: CASSGRAELDF. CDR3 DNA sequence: TGTGCCAGCAGTGGAAGGGCGGAGCTAGACTTC.

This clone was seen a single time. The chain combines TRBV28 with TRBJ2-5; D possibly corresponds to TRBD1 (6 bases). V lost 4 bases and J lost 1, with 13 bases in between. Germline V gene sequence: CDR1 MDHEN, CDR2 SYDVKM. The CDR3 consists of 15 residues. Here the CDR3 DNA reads TGTGCCAGCAGTTCCAGGACAGCTACCCAAGAGACCCAGTACTTC. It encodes CASSSRTATQETQYF.

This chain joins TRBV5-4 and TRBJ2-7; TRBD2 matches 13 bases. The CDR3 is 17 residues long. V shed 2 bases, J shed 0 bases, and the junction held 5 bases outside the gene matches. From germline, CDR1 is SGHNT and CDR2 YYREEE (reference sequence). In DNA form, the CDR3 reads TGTGCCAGCAGCTTTAGACTAGCGGGAGGTTACTCCTACGAGCAGTACTTC. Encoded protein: CASSFRLAGGYSYEQYF.

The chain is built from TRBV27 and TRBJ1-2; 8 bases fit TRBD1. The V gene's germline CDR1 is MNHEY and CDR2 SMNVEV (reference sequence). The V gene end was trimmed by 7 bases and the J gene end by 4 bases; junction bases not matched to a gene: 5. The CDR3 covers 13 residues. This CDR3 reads CASTLDRGYGYTF. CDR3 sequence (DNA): TGTGCCAGCACCCTTGACAGGGGCTATGGCTACACCTTC.

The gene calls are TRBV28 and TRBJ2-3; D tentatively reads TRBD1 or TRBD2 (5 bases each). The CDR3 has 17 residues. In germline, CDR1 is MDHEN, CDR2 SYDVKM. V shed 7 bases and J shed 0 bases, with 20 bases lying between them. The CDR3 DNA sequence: TGTGCCAGCACCGGGACCAAAGAAACTACTAGCACAGATACGCAGTATTTT. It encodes CASTGTKETTSTDTQYF.

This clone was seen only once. Here the CDR3 DNA reads TGTGCCAGCAGCGGACAGGGACGCTCCTACAATGAGCAGTTCTTC. Protein sequence: CASSGQGRSYNEQFF. V and J are TRBV5-4 and TRBJ2-1, with 8 positions matching TRBD1. Germline assignment: CDR1 SGHNT and CDR2 YYREEE (reference sequence). The length of the CDR3 is 15 residues. The V and J ends lost 4 bases and 0 bases, in that order; junction bases with no gene match: 3.

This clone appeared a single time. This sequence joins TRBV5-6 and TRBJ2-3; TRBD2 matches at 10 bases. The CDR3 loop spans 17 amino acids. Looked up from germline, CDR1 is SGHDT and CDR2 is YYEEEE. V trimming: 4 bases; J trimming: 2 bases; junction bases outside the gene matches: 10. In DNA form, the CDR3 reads TGTGCCAGCAGCGGGTTTGAGCGGGAGGGACCCACAGATACGCAGTATTTT. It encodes CASSGFEREGPTDTQYF.

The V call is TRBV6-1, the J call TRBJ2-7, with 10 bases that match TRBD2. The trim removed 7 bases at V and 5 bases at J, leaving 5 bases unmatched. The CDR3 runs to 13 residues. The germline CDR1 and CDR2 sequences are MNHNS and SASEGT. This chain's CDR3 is CASTEREGHEQYF. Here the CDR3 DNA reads TGTGCCAGCACCGAGCGGGAGGGCCACGAGCAGTACTTC.

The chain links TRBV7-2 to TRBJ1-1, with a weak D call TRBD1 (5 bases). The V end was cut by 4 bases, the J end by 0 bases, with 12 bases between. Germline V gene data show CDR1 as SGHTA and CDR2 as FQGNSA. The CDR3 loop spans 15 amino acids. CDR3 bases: TGTGCCAGCAGCTCGCCCGGGGGGTTGAACACTGAAGCTTTCTTT. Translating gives CASSSPGGLNTEAFF.

The CDR3 region has the DNA TGTGCCAGCAGTGCGACCACTAGCGGGGCTAGCACAGATACGCAGTATTTT. Translated: CASSATTSGASTDTQYF. J is TRBJ2-3 and V is TRBV25-1, with TRBD2 matching over 10 bases. CDR3 length: 17 amino acids. In germline, CDR1 is MGHDK, CDR2 SYGVNS. Unmatched junction bases numbered 7, after V lost 4 bases and J lost 0 bases.

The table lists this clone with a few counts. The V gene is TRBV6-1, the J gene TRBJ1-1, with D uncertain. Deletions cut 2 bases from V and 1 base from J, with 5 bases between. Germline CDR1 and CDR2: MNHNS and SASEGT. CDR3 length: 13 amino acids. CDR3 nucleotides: TGTGCCAGCAGTGAATTGGGGAACACTGAAGCTTTCTTT. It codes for CASSELGNTEAFF.

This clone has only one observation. The CDR3 spells CASSVGQTLSGANVLTF. DNA for the CDR3: TGTGCCAGCAGTGTTGGACAGACACTCTCTGGGGCCAACGTCCTGACTTTC. The J gene is TRBJ2-6, the V gene TRBV6-1; possibly TRBD1 for D (6 bases). The CDR3 totals 17 residues. Germline CDR1 reads MNHNS; CDR2 reads SASEGT. The V end lost 4 bases, the J end lost 0 bases, and 13 bases lay between the germline ends.

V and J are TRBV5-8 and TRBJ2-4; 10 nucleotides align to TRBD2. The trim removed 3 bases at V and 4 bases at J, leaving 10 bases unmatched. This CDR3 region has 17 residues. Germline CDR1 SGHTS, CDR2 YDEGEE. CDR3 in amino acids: CASSSGGKREGKNIQYF. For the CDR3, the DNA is TGTGCCAGCAGCTCCGGAGGGAAGCGGGAGGGTAAAAACATTCAGTACTTC. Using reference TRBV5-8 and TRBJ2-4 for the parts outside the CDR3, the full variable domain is EAGVTQSPTHLIKTRGQQATLRCSPISGHTSVYWYQQALGLGLQFLLWYDEGEERNRGNFPPRFSGRQFPNYSSELNVNALELEDSALYLCASSSGGKREGKNIQYFGAGTRLSVL.

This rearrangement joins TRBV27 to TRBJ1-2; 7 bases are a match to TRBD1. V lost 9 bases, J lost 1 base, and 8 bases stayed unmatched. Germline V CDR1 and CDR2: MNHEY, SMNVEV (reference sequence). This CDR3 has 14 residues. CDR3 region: CASAEGAYNYGYTF. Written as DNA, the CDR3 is TGTGCCAGTGCCGAGGGGGCTTATAACTATGGCTACACCTTC.

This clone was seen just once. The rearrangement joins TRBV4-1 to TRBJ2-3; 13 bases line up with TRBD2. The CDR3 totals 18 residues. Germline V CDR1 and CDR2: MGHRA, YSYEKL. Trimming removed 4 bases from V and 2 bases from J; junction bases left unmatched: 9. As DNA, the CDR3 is TGCGCCAGCAGCCTAACGGGACTAGCGGGAATCACCACAGATACGCAGTATTTT. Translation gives CASSLTGLAGITTDTQYF.

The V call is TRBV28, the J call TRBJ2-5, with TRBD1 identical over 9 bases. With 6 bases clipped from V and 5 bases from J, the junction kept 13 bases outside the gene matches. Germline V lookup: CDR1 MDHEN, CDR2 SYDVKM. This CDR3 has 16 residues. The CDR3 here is CASSLHRDRVGETQYF. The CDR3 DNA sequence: TGTGCCAGCAGCCTACACCGGGACAGGGTAGGTGAGACCCAGTACTTC.

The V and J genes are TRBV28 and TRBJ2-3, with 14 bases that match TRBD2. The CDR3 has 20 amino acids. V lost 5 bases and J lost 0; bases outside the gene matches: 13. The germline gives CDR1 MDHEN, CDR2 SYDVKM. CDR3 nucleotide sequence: TGTGCCAGCAGTCCTGCTCCCGGGACTAGCGGGAGAGGGAGCACAGATACGCAGTATTTT. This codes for CASSPAPGTSGRGSTDTQYF. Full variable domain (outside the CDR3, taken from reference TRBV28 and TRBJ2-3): DVKVTQSSRYLVKRTGEKVFLECVQDMDHENMFWYRQDPGLGLRLIYFSYDVKMKEKGDIPEGYSVSREKKERFSLILESASTNQTSMYLCASSPAPGTSGRGSTDTQYFGPGTRLTVL.

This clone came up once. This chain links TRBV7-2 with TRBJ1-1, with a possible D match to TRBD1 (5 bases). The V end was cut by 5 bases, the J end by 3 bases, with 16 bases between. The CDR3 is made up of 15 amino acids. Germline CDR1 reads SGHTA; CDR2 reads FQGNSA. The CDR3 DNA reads TGTGCCAGCAGCCACCGGACAAATCGGGACACTGAAGCTTTCTTT. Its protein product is CASSHRTNRDTEAFF. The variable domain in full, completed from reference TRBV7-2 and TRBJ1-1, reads GAGVSQSPSNKVTEKGKDVELRCDPISGHTALYWYRQSLGQGLEFLIYFQGNSAPDKSGLPSDRFSAERTGGSVSTLTIQRTQQEDSAVYLCASSHRTNRDTEAFFGQGTRLTVV.

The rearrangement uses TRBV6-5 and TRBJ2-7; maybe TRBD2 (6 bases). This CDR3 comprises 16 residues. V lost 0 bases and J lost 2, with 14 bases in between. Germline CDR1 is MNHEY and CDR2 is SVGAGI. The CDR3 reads CASSYSPERVTYEQYF. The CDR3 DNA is TGTGCCAGCAGTTACTCCCCCGAGCGGGTTACCTACGAGCAGTACTTC.

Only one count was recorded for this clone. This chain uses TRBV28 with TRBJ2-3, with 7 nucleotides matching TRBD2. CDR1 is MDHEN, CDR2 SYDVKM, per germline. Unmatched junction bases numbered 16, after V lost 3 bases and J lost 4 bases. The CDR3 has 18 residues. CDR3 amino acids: CASSFPTMPGGWADTQYF. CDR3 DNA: TGTGCCAGCAGTTTCCCCACGATGCCGGGAGGATGGGCAGATACGCAGTATTTT.

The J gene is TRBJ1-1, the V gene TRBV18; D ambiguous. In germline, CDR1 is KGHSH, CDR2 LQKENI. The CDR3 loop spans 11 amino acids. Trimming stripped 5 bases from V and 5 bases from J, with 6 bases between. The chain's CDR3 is CASSYVTEAFF. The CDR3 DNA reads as TGTGCCAGCTCATATGTGACTGAAGCTTTCTTT.

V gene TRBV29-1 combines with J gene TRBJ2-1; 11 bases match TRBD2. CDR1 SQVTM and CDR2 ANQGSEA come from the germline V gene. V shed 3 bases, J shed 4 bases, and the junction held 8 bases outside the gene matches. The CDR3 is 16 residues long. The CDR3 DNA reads TGCAGCGTTGAGAGCGAACTAGCGGGAGTGTACAATGAGCAGTTCTTC. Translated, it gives CSVESELAGVYNEQFF.

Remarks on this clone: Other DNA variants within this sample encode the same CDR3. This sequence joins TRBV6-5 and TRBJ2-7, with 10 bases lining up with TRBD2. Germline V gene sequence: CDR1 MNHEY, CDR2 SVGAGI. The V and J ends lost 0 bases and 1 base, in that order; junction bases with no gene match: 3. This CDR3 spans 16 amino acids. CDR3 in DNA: TGTGCCAGCAGTTACTCGGTAGCGGGAGGTTCCTACGAGCAGTACTTC. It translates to CASSYSVAGGSYEQYF.

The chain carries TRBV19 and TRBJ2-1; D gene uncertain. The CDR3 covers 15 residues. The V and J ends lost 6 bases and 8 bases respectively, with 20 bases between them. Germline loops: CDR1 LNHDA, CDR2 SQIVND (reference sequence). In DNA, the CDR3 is TGTGCCAGTAGCCTCCCAGACTGGGGTACCGATGAGCAGTTCTTC. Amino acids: CASSLPDWGTDEQFF.